The source of this TCR beta chain is a study of OX40 agonist ivuxolimab in advanced cancers. The CDR3 loop spans 19 amino acids. Clones were sequenced by immunoSEQ multiplex PCR, and TCRdb holds only the in-frame ones, with some missing. This table holds tens of thousands of clones, about 90% found once. This receptor was obtained from an adult with an advanced solid tumor such as melanoma, head and neck, liver or kidney cancer. The gene calls are TRBV21-1 and TRBJ1-4. TRBV21-1 is classified as a pseudogene. The sequences come from CD4+ or CD8+ T cells sorted from blood, collected in a trial of the OX40 agonist ivuxolimab. The CDR3 DNA is TGTGCCAGCAGCAAAGCGCGGGGCAGGGAGGGTGGCGTTGCTGAAAAACTGTTTTTT. Translating gives CASSKARGREGGVAEKLFF.